This T cell receptor beta chain was sequenced in a study of blood T cells in healthy people across ages. Healthy Russian Caucasian donors spanned ages about 6 to 95 years. Then a second PCR, running roughly 7 to 11 cycles, was carried out with a sample-barcoded 5' primer and a J-beta primer mix. TCRdb independently ran MiXCR on the 5' RACE reads; one entry per CDR3 protein. This table has more than 550,000 distinct CDR3 sequences, roughly 20% appearing once. This CDR3 region has 14 residues. Germline V lookup: CDR1 DFQATT, CDR2 SNEGSKA (reference sequence). Trimming removed 3 bases from V and 5 bases from J, with 16 bases in between.

This rearrangement joins TRBV20-1 to TRBJ2-5, with D possibly matching TRBD2 (6 bases). The receptor comes from a man between 65 and 85 years old in good health. The material sequenced was blood. CDR3 loop: CSASHDQGLETQYF. CDR3 bases: TGCAGTGCTAGCCACGACCAGGGACTGGAGACCCAGTACTTC.